Shown below are 18 T cell receptor beta chains from a single sample sequenced in a study of glioma-infiltrating T cells (dated by TCRdb to about 2016). The sequencing machine was an Illumina MiSeq. TCR alpha and beta CDR3 regions were amplified with the iRepertoire nested amplicon-rescue multiplex PCR (arm-PCR) platform from RNA. TCRdb handled the public reads itself, with Q25 trimming in fastp and clone calling in MiXCR, and kept productive beta chains. Every distinct CDR3 protein forms one entry, paired with its most common genes and DNA. The sample has approximately 88,000 distinct CDR3 sequences on record, roughly 23% of them singletons. The ten largest clones add up to approximately 6.7% of the sample. The specimen was glioma tissue, nonneoplastic brain tissue, or PBMCs (not recorded which). These receptors were taken from a human donor with low-grade glioma or glioblastoma, undergoing nonglioma brain surgery, or in good health (not recorded which).

Many counts were recorded for this clonotype. The chain couples TRBV7-2 to TRBJ2-1; D unresolved. There are 14 residues in the CDR3. V lost 5 bases to trimming and J lost 3 bases, with 11 bases between them. Germline loops: CDR1 SGHTA, CDR2 FQGNSA. Written as DNA, the CDR3 is TGTGCCAGCAGCCCCAAAGTGGGCTACAATGAGCAGTTCTTC. Translating gives CASSPKVGYNEQFF.

The rearrangement uses TRBV6-1 and TRBJ1-1; D is ambiguous. This CDR3 contains 12 residues. Germline V gene sequence: CDR1 MNHNS, CDR2 SASEGT. Trimming removed 7 bases at V and 3 bases at J, with 9 bases between. The CDR3 DNA reads TGTGCCAGCACGTCAGTTGACACTGAAGCTTTCTTT. Protein product: CASTSVDTEAFF.

This sequence joins TRBV3-1 and TRBJ2-7; 12 positions agree with TRBD1. Germline CDR1 and CDR2: LGHDT and YNNKEL (reference sequence). This CDR3 has 16 residues. The ends lost 7 bases at V and 9 bases at J; junction bases unmatched: 16. CDR3 DNA: TGTGCCAGCATCCAGTTTATGGGGACAGGGGGCATTGGGCAGTACTTC. Translated, it gives CASIQFMGTGGIGQYF.

The chain joins TRBV5-4 to TRBJ2-1; D perhaps matches TRBD1 (5 bases). The germline V and J ends were trimmed by 1 base and 8 bases, with 16 bases remaining between them. The CDR3 totals 15 residues. CDR1 SGHNT and CDR2 YYREEE come from the germline V gene (reference sequence). The CDR3 bases are TGTGCCAGCAGCTTGTCGGACAACGGATGGGATGAGCAGTTCTTC. Its translation is CASSLSDNGWDEQFF.

This clonotype was picked up many times. V usage is TRBV20-1 and J usage is TRBJ2-7, with TRBD1 matching over 7 bases. V lost 4 bases and J lost 3; bases outside the gene matches: 3. The CDR3 sequence is 12 residues long. From germline, CDR1 is DFQATT and CDR2 SNEGSKA (reference sequence). The CDR3, as DNA: TGCAGTGCTACGACAGGGTTCTACGAGCAGTACTTC. Amino acids: CSATTGFYEQYF.

In its sample, this clonotype was seen many times. This sequence joins TRBV6-1 and TRBJ2-7, with 7 bases identical to TRBD1. The CDR3 has 16 residues. CDR1 is MNHNS, CDR2 SASEGT, per germline. V trimming: 6 bases; J trimming: 3 bases; junction bases outside the gene matches: 14. This CDR3 is CASSLQGDRGRYEQYF. CDR3 in DNA: TGTGCCAGCAGCCTCCAAGGGGACAGAGGCCGCTACGAGCAGTACTTC.

The chain employs TRBV7-2 and TRBJ2-3; TRBD2 agrees at 9 bases. The CDR3 loop spans 15 amino acids. Germline V gene lookup returns CDR1 SGHTA and CDR2 FQGNSA. After removal of 6 bases from V and 7 bases from J, the junction contained 11 bases not matched to a gene. The CDR3: CASSPTSGSPYTQYF. DNA of the CDR3: TGTGCCAGCAGTCCTACTAGCGGGTCACCTTATACGCAGTATTTT.

As regards this clonotype: With a much larger clone just one base away, this may be a read error. This chain connects TRBV29-1 to TRBJ1-5; D uncertain. Germline V gives CDR1 SQVTM, CDR2 ANQGSEA. Trimming shortened V by 1 base and J by 2 bases, and 6 bases separated the two germline ends. The CDR3 has 13 amino acids. The CDR3 DNA reads as TGCAGCGTTGAAGCGAAAGGCAATCAGCCCCAGCATTTT. The encoded protein is CSVEAKGNQPQHF.

The chain recombines TRBV11-2 with TRBJ2-2; TRBD1 agrees at 7 bases. This CDR3 is 15 amino acids long. Germline CDR1 is SGHAT and CDR2 is FQNNGV. V trimming: 5 bases; J trimming: 1 base; junction bases outside the gene matches: 4. The CDR3 reads CASSPQGLNTGELFF. CDR3 nucleotide sequence: TGTGCCAGCAGCCCACAGGGGCTGAACACCGGGGAGCTGTTTTTT.

This clonotype occurred many times. The rearrangement joins TRBV7-2 to TRBJ1-1; D is uncertain. The CDR3 is made up of 15 amino acids. CDR1 is SGHTA and CDR2 is FQGNSA in the germline V gene. Trimming removed 3 bases from V and 4 bases from J, with 15 bases in between. This CDR3 is CASSLDGAPGTEAFF. The CDR3 DNA sequence: TGTGCCAGCAGCTTGGACGGAGCCCCGGGCACTGAAGCTTTCTTT.

This clonotype was counted ten times or more. This chain joins TRBV12-3 or TRBV12-4 and TRBJ2-5; 7 nucleotides align to TRBD2. The length of the CDR3 is 14 residues. V shed 8 bases, J shed 5 bases, and the junction held 11 bases outside the gene matches. The CDR3 protein is CASRAMGGMETQYF. CDR3 nucleotides: TGTGCCAGCCGCGCTATGGGGGGGATGGAGACCCAGTACTTC.

The chain is built from TRBV5-5 and TRBJ2-1, with TRBD2 matching over 11 bases. The CDR3 has 17 amino acids. Germline values: CDR1 SGHKS, CDR2 YYEKEE (reference sequence). The V gene end was trimmed by 1 base and the J gene end by 7 bases; junction bases not matched to a gene: 10. CDR3 residues: CASSLSSTTSGANEQFF. The CDR3 DNA follows: TGTGCCAGCAGCTTGAGCTCAACGACTAGCGGGGCTAATGAGCAGTTCTTC.

This clonotype has at least ten counts. The rearrangement joins TRBV20-1 to TRBJ1-2; D is unclear. This CDR3 comprises 14 residues. Germline lookup yields CDR1 DFQATT and CDR2 SNEGSKA (reference sequence). V was clipped by 2 bases and J by 3 bases, with 13 bases between them. This chain's CDR3 is CSARRFQSDYGYTF. Here the CDR3 DNA reads TGCAGTGCTAGAAGATTCCAATCGGACTATGGCTACACCTTC.

This clonotype was found a few times. This may stem from a read error, because a much larger clone lies one nucleotide away. The CDR3 bases are TGTGCCAGCAGCTTAGGTTCGGAGGCCCAGTACTTC. Its translation: CASSLGSEAQYF. This chain links TRBV7-2 with TRBJ2-5, with a tentative D call TRBD2 (5 bases). From germline, CDR1 is SGHTA and CDR2 FQGNSA. The length of the CDR3 is 12 residues. The germline V and J ends were trimmed by 1 base and 9 bases, with 9 bases remaining between them.

This clonotype has just one count. This sequence joins TRBV6-9 and TRBJ2-7, with TRBD1 matching over 10 bases. With V trimmed by 3 bases and J by 4 bases, 9 bases remained unmatched. Germline V gene lookup returns CDR1 MNHGY and CDR2 SVAAGI. The length of the CDR3 is 16 residues. CDR3 region: CASSYTGTGDWYEQYF. CDR3 nucleotides: TGTGCCAGCAGTTACACCGGGACAGGGGATTGGTACGAGCAGTACTTC.

The sample holds many counts of this clonotype. The chain has TRBV5-4 and TRBJ1-1; D remains unclear. Germline values: CDR1 SGHNT, CDR2 YYREEE (reference sequence). Trimming left V 3 bases short and J 2 bases short, with 2 bases between. This CDR3 is built from 11 residues. CDR3 residues: CASSSNTEAFF. The CDR3 DNA reads TGTGCCAGCAGCTCTAACACTGAAGCTTTCTTT.

In its sample, this clonotype was seen many times. CDR3 region: CSWLLGRYNEQFF. CDR3 sequence (DNA): TGCAGTTGGCTTCTAGGGCGATACAATGAGCAGTTCTTC. The V gene is TRBV20-1, the J gene TRBJ2-1; D gene unclear. V lost 8 bases to trimming and J lost 4 bases, with 15 bases between them. Germline-derived CDR1 and CDR2 are DFQATT and SNEGSKA (reference sequence). The CDR3 sequence is 13 residues long.

This clonotype was recorded many times. The V and J genes are TRBV10-2 and TRBJ1-1, with no clear D. The V end was cut by 3 bases, the J end by 0 bases, with 11 bases between. This CDR3 has 15 amino acids. Germline assignment: CDR1 WSHSY and CDR2 SAAADI. The CDR3, as DNA: TGCGCCAGCAGTGACCCTGGACTTATGAACACTGAAGCTTTCTTT. It codes for CASSDPGLMNTEAFF.